This T cell receptor (beta chain) was recorded in a study of cytomegalovirus exposure and HLA in healthy donors. A remark on this clone: Its specificity is not known.

The CDR3 spans 15 residues. From germline, CDR1 is MDHEN and CDR2 SYDVKM. After removal of 6 bases from V and 0 bases from J, the junction contained 5 bases not matched to a gene. Study outcomes and limitations: TCR beta chains numbering about 160 were designated cytomegalovirus-associated. Confirmation was obtained in vitro that three CMV-associated chains are specific for CMV antigens.

The protocol was immunoSEQ multiplex PCR, while the TCRdb copy is restricted to in-frame clones and leaves out a portion. The data contain fewer than 70,000 clones, roughly 96% of them singletons. The sequenced sample was PBMCs. This clonotype was sampled from a woman in her late teens or twenties in good health and CMV-seropositive. This chain connects TRBV28 to TRBJ1-5, with 7 bases that match TRBD1. CDR3 coding DNA: TGTGCCAGCAGATCGGGACAGCATAGCAATCAGCCCCAGCATTTT. Encoded protein: CASRSGQHSNQPQHF.